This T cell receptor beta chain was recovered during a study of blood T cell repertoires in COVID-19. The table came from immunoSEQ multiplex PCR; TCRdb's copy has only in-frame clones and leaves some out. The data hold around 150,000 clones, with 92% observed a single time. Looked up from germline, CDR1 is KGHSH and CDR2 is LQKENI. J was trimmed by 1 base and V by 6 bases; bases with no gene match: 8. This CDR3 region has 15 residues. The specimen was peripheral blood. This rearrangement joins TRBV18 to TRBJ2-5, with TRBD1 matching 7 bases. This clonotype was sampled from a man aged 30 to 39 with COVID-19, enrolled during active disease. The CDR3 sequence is CASSRQQGTQETQYF. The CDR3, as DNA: TGTGCCAGCTCTCGGCAACAGGGGACCCAAGAGACCCAGTACTTC.